This TCR beta chain originates from a study of T cell clonotyping in hematopoietic cell transplantation. Time point specified: recipient sample about 28 days before transplant, after cytoreduction. Germline lookup yields CDR1 SGHKS and CDR2 YYEKEE (reference sequence). CDR3 length: 14 amino acids. The V segment lost 0 bases and the J segment 4 bases; nucleotides outside the gene matches: 3. The data were produced by immunoSEQ multiplex PCR, yet TCRdb's version contains in-frame clones alone and is incomplete. In the table there are hundreds of clones, approximately 96% of which are singletons. V gene TRBV5-5 combines with J gene TRBJ2-5, with 7 positions matching TRBD2. The sequence was obtained from a woman in her 40s with acute myeloid leukemia. Some clones in this sample may be carry-over from other donors' samples. Specimen: peripheral blood mononuclear cells, collected before stem cell transplant. The CDR3 sequence: CASSLGEGRETQYF. For the CDR3, the DNA is TGTGCCAGCAGCTTGGGGGAGGGCAGAGAGACCCAGTACTTC.